This TCR beta chain was documented in a study of cytomegalovirus exposure and HLA in healthy donors. General study results and limits: A later analysis found most CMV-associated TCR beta chains apparently HLA-restricted. Relative to the approximately 680-donor mean, N-insertions were reportedly fewer in an Asian-associated ancestry cluster in a later analysis. Across all donors, roughly uniform sequencing depth was an assumption of the presence/absence analyses. At a 0.05 false discovery rate, a later analysis found about 17,000 TCR beta sequences to be associated with HLA alleles.

V lost 6 bases to trimming and J lost 4 bases, with 9 bases between them. CDR1 is SNHLY and CDR2 is FYNNEI in the germline V gene. This CDR3 has 12 residues. Vbeta (60) and Jbeta (13) primers were used in the PCR. Generated by immunoSEQ multiplex PCR, the TCRdb table keeps only in-frame clones and is missing some. The data show hundreds of thousands of clones, around 80% seen once. As concerns this clone: What it recognizes is unknown.

The sequencing sample was made of PBMCs. This chain links TRBV2 with TRBJ2-5, with a weak D call TRBD2 (6 bases). This clonotype was sampled from a boy aged 2 to 10 in good health and CMV-seronegative. The CDR3 bases are TGTGCCAGCAGGACAGCGGGAGAGACCCAGTACTTC. As protein: CASRTAGETQYF.